This TCR beta chain was sequenced in a study of cytomegalovirus exposure and HLA in healthy donors. The CDR3 runs 14 residues. Trimming removed 1 base at V and 5 bases at J, with 11 bases between. Germline V gene data show CDR1 as SGHTA and CDR2 as FQGNSA. PCR employed 60 Vbeta and 13 Jbeta primers. Some clones are missing from TCRdb's copy, which holds only in-frame ones; the method was immunoSEQ multiplex PCR. The sample holds 100,000 to 150,000 clones, over 8% seen once. The TCR originated in a middle-aged man in good health and CMV-seronegative. The source material was PBMCs. The rearrangement joins TRBV7-2 to TRBJ2-5; unclear D gene. Written as DNA, the CDR3 is TGTGCCAGCAGCTTAGAGAGGAGTTGGGAGACCCAGTACTTC. Translating gives CASSLERSWETQYF.